These 14 T cell receptor beta chains originate from one sample sequenced in a study of shared clonotypes between healthy human individuals (dated by TCRdb to the early 2020s). For the CD8 naive samples, CD45RO-negative cells were positively selected for CCR7, yielding a CD45RA+CCR7+ population from which TemRA cells were excluded. The library was built by means of the immunoSEQ multiplex PCR assay. Entries here come from immuneACCESS through TCRdb and include only in-frame sequences with V and J called. Some clones fail to appear in such tables; in the studies checked, an unresolved V gene covers under half of the shortfall, and the cause of the remainder is unknown. Across this sample there are a few million clones, with roughly 93% seen only once. Approximately 1.6% of the sample is taken by the ten largest. Sequencing used naive CD8+ T cells from PBMCs. What this sample's cell subset or site label stands for: CD45RA+CCR7+. The receptors here all came from a man between 18 and 29 years old in good health. Some clones in this sample may be carry-over from other donors' samples.

The rearrangement links TRBV6-5 to TRBJ2-1; a possible D gene is TRBD1 (6 bases). This CDR3 is 12 amino acids long. Per the germline V gene, CDR1 is MNHEY and CDR2 is SVGAGI. V shed 7 bases and J shed 6 bases, with 10 bases lying between them. Written as DNA, the CDR3 is TGTGCCAGCACCTCAGGGGTCAATGAGCAGTTCTTC. Amino acids: CASTSGVNEQFF.

The chain has TRBV13 and TRBJ2-3; D is uncertain. The germline CDR1 and CDR2 sequences are PRHDT and FYEKMQ (reference sequence). This CDR3 has 13 amino acids. The germline V and J ends were trimmed by 2 bases and 4 bases, with 7 bases remaining between them. The CDR3 nucleotides are TGTGCCAGCAGCTTAAATGGGGCAGATACGCAGTATTTT. Protein product: CASSLNGADTQYF.

This chain uses TRBV28 with TRBJ2-1; 15 bases are a match to TRBD2. V shed 5 bases and J 9 bases; nucleotides not matched to a gene: 8. This CDR3 is 16 amino acids long. The germline V gene encodes CDR1 MDHEN and CDR2 SYDVKM. The CDR3 bases are TGTGCCAGCAGTCCCCGCGGACTAGCGGGAGGGCTTGAGCAGTTCTTC. Translation gives CASSPRGLAGGLEQFF.

The J gene is TRBJ2-3, the V gene TRBV7-9; a possible D gene is TRBD2 (5 bases). Trimming left V 6 bases short and J 6 bases short, with 16 bases between. This CDR3 contains 14 residues. In germline, CDR1 is SEHNR, CDR2 FQNEAQ (reference sequence). The CDR3 spells CASRAPVPGDTQYF. In DNA, the CDR3 is TGTGCCAGCAGAGCACCGGTGCCGGGGGATACGCAGTATTTT.

This clone was found once. This chain uses TRBV15 with TRBJ1-5, with a weak D call TRBD1 (6 bases). V lost 3 bases and J 10 bases, leaving 19 bases between the germline ends. The CDR3 has 15 residues. Per the germline V gene, CDR1 is LNHNV and CDR2 is YYDKDF (reference sequence). In nucleotides, the CDR3 is TGTGCCACCAGCAGGGGTCCGGGACACATTTCCCCCCAGCATTTT. Translation: CATSRGPGHISPQHF.

The V call is TRBV5-1, the J call TRBJ2-7; TRBD1 matches at 7 bases. This CDR3 spans 15 amino acids. In germline, CDR1 is SGHRS, CDR2 YFSETQ. J gave up 6 bases and V 4 bases, and 13 bases lay outside the gene matches. The CDR3 bases are TGCGCCAGCAGCCTCGACAGGGCCCCCCGAGGCGAGCAGTACTTC. It encodes CASSLDRAPRGEQYF.

This rearrangement joins TRBV27 to TRBJ1-2; no definite D call. V was pared by 5 bases and J by 6 bases, with 19 bases between. CDR1 is MNHEY and CDR2 is SMNVEV in the germline V gene (reference sequence). The CDR3 consists of 15 residues. This CDR3 reads CASSQNRPPQDGYTF. CDR3 nucleotides: TGTGCCAGCAGTCAAAACCGCCCGCCGCAGGATGGCTACACCTTC.

The rearrangement joins TRBV5-6 to TRBJ1-2; 8 positions agree with TRBD1. This CDR3 is 15 amino acids long. The germline CDR1 and CDR2 sequences are SGHDT and YYEEEE. After removal of 2 bases from V and 4 bases from J, the junction contained 7 bases not matched to a gene. In nucleotides, the CDR3 is TGTGCCAGCAGCTTCGGTACCGGACAGGGCTATGGCTACACCTTC. Protein: CASSFGTGQGYGYTF.

The genes are TRBV7-9 and TRBJ2-7, with 7 bases aligning to TRBD1. V dropped 5 bases and J dropped 1; count of bases not matched to a gene: 5. Germline lookup yields CDR1 SEHNR and CDR2 FQNEAQ (reference sequence). The CDR3 runs to 14 residues. The CDR3 sequence: CASSLRDSSYEQYF. The CDR3 region has the DNA TGTGCCAGCAGCCTTCGGGACAGTTCCTACGAGCAGTACTTC.

The count of this clone is one. The V gene is TRBV27, the J gene TRBJ2-1; TRBD2 agrees at 9 bases. After removal of 1 base from V and 8 bases from J, the junction contained 12 bases not matched to a gene. The CDR3 spans 17 residues. Germline CDR1 is MNHEY and CDR2 is SMNVEV (reference sequence). The DNA of the CDR3 is TGTGCCAGCAGTTTATGGGTAGCGGGAGTGTCTAAAGATGAGCAGTTCTTC. It is translated as CASSLWVAGVSKDEQFF.

The rearrangement joins TRBV7-9 to TRBJ2-3; the D gene is possibly TRBD2 (6 bases). Trimming stripped 2 bases from V and 4 bases from J, with 25 bases between. Germline V gives CDR1 SEHNR, CDR2 FQNEAQ (reference sequence). This CDR3 contains 19 residues. The CDR3 is CASSLNDLSPEGGPDTQYF. The DNA of the CDR3 is TGTGCCAGCAGCTTAAATGACCTTAGCCCGGAGGGAGGCCCAGATACGCAGTATTTT. The variable domain in full, with the rest retrieved from reference TRBV7-9 and TRBJ2-3, is DTGVSQNPRHKITKRGQNVTFRCDPISEHNRLYWYRQTLGQGPEFLTYFQNEAQLEKSRLLSDRFSAERPKGSFSTLEIQRTEQGDSAMYLCASSLNDLSPEGGPDTQYFGPGTRLTVL.

This clone appeared a single time. The rearrangement uses TRBV7-9 and TRBJ2-3, with TRBD1 matching 8 bases. Germline V CDR1 and CDR2: SEHNR, FQNEAQ (reference sequence). The CDR3 runs 16 residues. J gave up 3 bases and V 5 bases, and 10 bases lay outside the gene matches. CDR3 nucleotide sequence: TGTGCCAGCAGCATAACAGGGGGACGTTCTACAGATACGCAGTATTTT. Its protein is CASSITGGRSTDTQYF.

The chain couples TRBV28 to TRBJ2-7; 7 bases agree with TRBD1. CDR1 and CDR2 from the germline V gene are MDHEN and SYDVKM. The V segment lost 3 bases and the J segment 0 bases; nucleotides outside the gene matches: 5. The CDR3 is 15 residues long. CDR3 nucleotide sequence: TGTGCCAGCAGTTTGAAAGGGACAGTCTCCTACGAGCAGTACTTC. Protein sequence: CASSLKGTVSYEQYF.

This clone was observed a single time. V usage is TRBV7-8 and J usage is TRBJ2-3; 7 bases match TRBD1. Germline trimming cut 4 bases from V and 2 bases from J; bases unmatched to any gene: 9. Germline-derived CDR1 and CDR2 are SGHVS and FQNEAQ. CDR3 length equals 16 residues. CDR3 nucleotides: TGTGCCAGCAGCTCAAGACGAGACAGGGACACAGATACGCAGTATTTT. Protein: CASSSRRDRDTDTQYF.